These 26 T cell receptor beta chains were all obtained from the same sample, sequenced in a study of blood T cell repertoires in COVID-19. Profiled with immunoSEQ multiplex PCR; TCRdb holds only in-frame clones, not every one. This table has 200,000 to 300,000 clones, almost 90% appearing once. Sequences were obtained from peripheral blood. All receptors come from a man older than 75 with acute or convalescent COVID-19.

The gene calls are TRBV10-3 and TRBJ2-4, with 12 bases fitting TRBD1. V lost 4 bases to trimming and J lost 1 base; unmatched junction nucleotides: 11. This CDR3 comprises 19 residues. Germline V gives CDR1 ENHRY, CDR2 SYGVKD. In DNA form, the CDR3 reads TGTGCCATCAGTGCACAGCCGGGACAGGGGGCTGGGGCCAAAAACATTCAGTACTTC. Its translation is CAISAQPGQGAGAKNIQYF.

The chain joins TRBV27 to TRBJ2-1, with D possibly matching TRBD1 (6 bases). V gave up 5 bases and J gave up 4 bases, with 18 bases separating them. From germline, CDR1 is MNHEY and CDR2 SMNVEV (reference sequence). The CDR3 totals 16 residues. The DNA for the CDR3 is TGTGCCAGCAGTCTGGATACAGGGAACCTTTACAATGAGCAGTTCTTC. Protein: CASSLDTGNLYNEQFF.

DNA of the CDR3: TGTGCCAGCAGTCCTAATATGGGGCCTGGAAACACCATATATTTT. This gives the protein CASSPNMGPGNTIYF. The gene calls are TRBV27 and TRBJ1-3; tentatively, D is TRBD1 (5 bases). V lost 5 bases and J 2 bases, leaving 13 bases between the germline ends. The germline V gene encodes CDR1 MNHEY and CDR2 SMNVEV (reference sequence). The CDR3 is made up of 15 amino acids.

The chain combines TRBV6-5 with TRBJ1-6; tentatively, D is TRBD1 (5 bases). This CDR3 is 14 amino acids long. The V gene lost 0 bases and the J gene lost 8 bases, with 8 bases spanning the gap. Per the germline V gene, CDR1 is MNHEY and CDR2 is SVGAGI. DNA of the CDR3: TGTGCCAGCAGTTACTCGATAGGGGATTCACCCCTCCACTTT. This encodes CASSYSIGDSPLHF.

In this sample, this clone turned up once. The chain recombines TRBV4-3 with TRBJ1-1, with a tentative D call TRBD1 (6 bases). The germline gives CDR1 LGHNA, CDR2 YSLEER. The V end lost 1 base, the J end lost 6 bases, and 9 bases lay between the germline ends. The CDR3 is 13 residues long. CDR3 nucleotides: TGCGCCAGCAGCCAAGGAGGGGGGGCTGAAGCTTTCTTT. It is translated as CASSQGGGAEAFF.

The rearrangement uses TRBV4-3 and TRBJ2-4; the D gene is possibly TRBD1 (5 bases). This CDR3 is 15 amino acids long. CDR1 is LGHNA, CDR2 YSLEER, per germline. Trimming removed 3 bases at V and 4 bases at J, with 13 bases between. CDR3 protein: CASSQTWTSKNIQYF. The CDR3 bases are TGCGCCAGCAGCCAGACCTGGACATCTAAAAACATTCAGTACTTC.

This sequence joins TRBV28 and TRBJ1-2; possible D gene TRBD1, 5 bases. Germline lookup yields CDR1 MDHEN and CDR2 SYDVKM. V was pared by 5 bases and J by 4 bases, with 8 bases between. The CDR3 spans 12 residues. This CDR3 is CASSGATYGYTF. In nucleotides, the CDR3 is TGTGCCAGCAGTGGGGCGACCTATGGCTACACCTTC.

The CDR3 sequence is CSASKEYRLHF. The DNA for the CDR3 is TGCAGTGCTAGTAAAGAGTATCGCCTCCACTTT. The rearrangement joins TRBV20-1 to TRBJ1-6; D ambiguous. The germline V gene encodes CDR1 DFQATT and CDR2 SNEGSKA (reference sequence). The CDR3 loop spans 11 amino acids. Trimming removed 3 bases from V and 15 bases from J, with 12 bases in between.

The rearrangement uses TRBV11-3 and TRBJ2-1, with 7 bases identical to TRBD1. This CDR3 spans 15 amino acids. In germline, CDR1 is SGHNT, CDR2 YENEEA. The ends lost 1 base at V and 0 bases at J; junction bases unmatched: 0. The DNA for the CDR3 is TGTGCCAGCAGCTTAGGGACAGGCTCCTACAATGAGCAGTTCTTC. It codes for CASSLGTGSYNEQFF. The variable domain in full, with the rest retrieved from reference TRBV11-3 and TRBJ2-1, is EAGVVQSPRYKIIEKKQPVAFWCNPISGHNTLYWYLQNLGQGPELLIRYENEEAVDDSQLPKDRFSAERLKGVDSTLKIQPAELGDSAVYLCASSLGTGSYNEQFFGPGTRLTVL.

DNA of the CDR3: TGTGCCAGCAGCACGGGACTAGCGGGGGGAGGTGAGCAGTTCTTC. Protein: CASSTGLAGGGEQFF. V and J are TRBV9 and TRBJ2-1; 15 bases fit TRBD2. The CDR3 consists of 15 residues. Unmatched junction bases numbered 5, after V lost 4 bases and J lost 9 bases. CDR1 and CDR2 (germline): SGDLS, YYNGEE. The full variable domain, in which reference TRBV9 and TRBJ2-1 provide the parts outside the CDR3, is DSGVTQTPKHLITATGQRVTLRCSPRSGDLSVYWYQQSLDQGLQFLIQYYNGEERAKGNILERFSAQQFPDLHSELNLSSLELGDSALYFCASSTGLAGGGEQFFGPGTRLTVL.

The chain has TRBV28 and TRBJ1-1, with D possibly being TRBD1 (5 bases). The germline gives CDR1 MDHEN, CDR2 SYDVKM. CDR3 size: 14 residues. Trimming shortened V by 2 bases and J by 0 bases, and 7 bases separated the two germline ends. CDR3 nucleotide sequence: TGTGCCAGCAGTTTAGGGGGGGTGAACACTGAAGCTTTCTTT. Residues: CASSLGGVNTEAFF.

The chain has TRBV6-6 and TRBJ1-1; maybe TRBD1 (6 bases). V was cut by 6 bases and J by 11 bases, with 16 bases left in between. The V gene's germline CDR1 is MNHNY and CDR2 SVGAGI (reference sequence). The CDR3 extends over 12 amino acids. DNA for the CDR3: TGTGCCAGCAGACGGGACACAGGGTCGGCTTTCTTT. Its protein is CASRRDTGSAFF.

The chain recombines TRBV7-9 with TRBJ2-2; the D is unclear. This CDR3 has 13 amino acids. Germline V gene sequence: CDR1 SEHNR, CDR2 FQNEAQ (reference sequence). V was clipped by 2 bases and J by 2 bases, with 3 bases between them. CDR3 sequence reads: CASSLSNTGELFF. In DNA form, the CDR3 reads TGTGCCAGCAGCTTATCAAACACCGGGGAGCTGTTTTTT.

The chain carries TRBV15 and TRBJ1-6, with a possible D match to TRBD1 (6 bases). Trimming removed 0 bases at V and 10 bases at J, with 16 bases between. Germline CDR1 and CDR2: LNHNV and YYDKDF (reference sequence). There are 16 residues in the CDR3. The CDR3: CATSRDPGRGRSPLHF. In DNA form, the CDR3 reads TGTGCCACCAGCAGAGATCCGGGCAGGGGCAGGTCACCCCTCCACTTT.

This chain uses TRBV6-1 with TRBJ1-4; 8 nucleotides agree with TRBD1. The CDR3 sequence is 14 residues long. V was pared by 7 bases and J by 8 bases, with 9 bases of the junction left unmatched. Germline V gene sequence: CDR1 MNHNS, CDR2 SASEGT. The CDR3 protein is CASTMTGAGEKLFF. Here the CDR3 DNA reads TGTGCCAGCACCATGACAGGGGCAGGGGAAAAACTGTTTTTT.

In this sample, this clone turned up once. The rearrangement joins TRBV9 to TRBJ1-1, with no clear D. Trimming stripped 4 bases from V and 1 base from J, with 8 bases between. The CDR3 extends over 13 amino acids. Germline CDR1 reads SGDLS; CDR2 reads YYNGEE. CDR3 protein: CASSLQPNTEAFF. The CDR3 coding sequence is TGTGCCAGCAGCCTACAGCCGAACACTGAAGCTTTCTTT.

The rearrangement uses TRBV6-5 and TRBJ2-1; perhaps TRBD2 as D (5 bases). The CDR3 consists of 13 residues. V was trimmed by 6 bases and J by 5 bases, leaving 11 bases between them. From germline, CDR1 is MNHEY and CDR2 SVGAGI. The CDR3 loop reads CASRGSGNNEQFF. CDR3 nucleotides: TGTGCCAGCAGGGGGTCGGGGAACAATGAGCAGTTCTTC.

The chain couples TRBV7-3 to TRBJ2-1, with 8 bases fitting TRBD2. There are 16 residues in the CDR3. The ends lost 6 bases at V and 4 bases at J; junction bases unmatched: 11. Germline CDR1 is SGHTA and CDR2 is FQGTGA. CDR3 region: CASSPQTSARYNEQFF. The DNA for the CDR3 is TGTGCCAGCAGTCCCCAGACTAGCGCCAGATACAATGAGCAGTTCTTC.

The chain employs TRBV19 and TRBJ1-1; TRBD1 aligns across 9 bases. CDR1 LNHDA and CDR2 SQIVND come from the germline V gene (reference sequence). V lost 5 bases and J lost 1; bases outside the gene matches: 20. The CDR3 has 20 amino acids. The CDR3 DNA reads as TGTGCCAGTAGTGTAGGCGACAGGGGGGATTTGTTATCGAAGAACACTGAAGCTTTCTTT. Amino acid sequence: CASSVGDRGDLLSKNTEAFF.

The chain has TRBV2 and TRBJ2-1, with 15 nucleotides matching TRBD2. Germline CDR1 and CDR2: SNHLY and FYNNEI. This CDR3 contains 16 residues. V trimming: 5 bases; J trimming: 9 bases; junction bases outside the gene matches: 8. CDR3 protein: CASSLRTSGRAVEQFF. CDR3 sequence (DNA): TGTGCCAGCAGTCTCCGGACTAGCGGGAGGGCCGTTGAGCAGTTCTTC.

V gene TRBV28 combines with J gene TRBJ1-2; weak D call: TRBD1 (6 bases). Germline CDR1 is MDHEN and CDR2 is SYDVKM. Trimming shortened V by 8 bases and J by 2 bases, and 15 bases separated the two germline ends. The CDR3 sequence is 14 residues long. The CDR3 is CASVVGTRNYGYTF. The CDR3 DNA is TGTGCCAGCGTTGTCGGGACACGGAACTATGGCTACACCTTC.

The chain recombines TRBV6-1 with TRBJ1-1; a weak D match, TRBD1 (6 bases). This CDR3 comprises 14 residues. Trimming stripped 8 bases from V and 4 bases from J, with 17 bases between. Germline V gives CDR1 MNHNS, CDR2 SASEGT. CDR3 loop: CASFGESGATEAFF. CDR3 bases: TGTGCCAGCTTCGGGGAGTCAGGGGCCACTGAAGCTTTCTTT.

This rearrangement joins TRBV7-2 to TRBJ1-2, with D tentatively TRBD1 (5 bases). V lost 8 bases to trimming and J lost 4 bases, with 17 bases between them. The CDR3 runs 14 residues. CDR1 is SGHTA and CDR2 is FQGNSA in the germline V gene. The CDR3 is CASQYQGGGYGYTF. CDR3 DNA sequence: TGTGCCAGCCAGTATCAGGGAGGAGGCTATGGCTACACCTTC.

The CDR3 DNA follows: TGTGCCAGCAGCTTAGCCAGGGGGCAGACCGGGGAGCTGTTTTTT. Translated, it gives CASSLARGQTGELFF. The V and J genes are TRBV11-3 and TRBJ2-2, with 8 bases fitting TRBD1. The ends lost 1 base at V and 5 bases at J; junction bases unmatched: 3. This CDR3 has 15 residues. Germline V lookup: CDR1 SGHNT, CDR2 YENEEA.

The chain recombines TRBV10-3 with TRBJ2-3; 11 nucleotides match TRBD2. V was pared by 3 bases and J by 5 bases, with 10 bases of the junction left unmatched. This CDR3 has 17 amino acids. Germline lookup yields CDR1 ENHRY and CDR2 SYGVKD. Here the CDR3 reads CAISDPGLADKGDTQYF. The CDR3 coding sequence is TGTGCCATCAGTGACCCGGGACTAGCGGATAAAGGAGATACGCAGTATTTT.

This clone was picked up a small number of times. V and J are TRBV19 and TRBJ1-6; D is perhaps TRBD1 (5 bases). The CDR3 consists of 16 residues. CDR1 and CDR2 from the germline V gene are LNHDA and SQIVND (reference sequence). Trimming removed 8 bases from V and 7 bases from J, with 21 bases in between. CDR3 residues: CASGRDSLRRNSPLHF. CDR3 DNA sequence: TGTGCCAGTGGCCGGGACTCTTTGAGGCGGAATTCACCCCTCCACTTT.